This TCR beta chain was recovered during a study of T cell repertoires in cytomegalovirus infection. Study overall: Peptides in the study included HLA-C-restricted and HLA-B-restricted CMV epitopes. Indications came from public TCR beta signatures; they pointed to CMV infection and to a matching HLA type. Points from the study as a whole: Dominating the ex vivo response were HLA-C-restricted CMV-specific TCR beta clonotypes.

TCRdb redid the calling of the reads with MiXCR, one entry per CDR3 protein. The sample comprises about 360,000 distinct CDR3 sequences, approximately 35% of which are singletons, and approximately 12% rests with the top ten. With respect to this clonotype: Its antigen is as yet unknown.

This CDR3 spans 14 amino acids. From germline, CDR1 is SGDLS and CDR2 YYNGEE. Trimming removed 4 bases at V and 3 bases at J, with 13 bases between. The source material was cultured PBMCs, sampled from culture after CMV antigen stimulation. The sequence was obtained from a human donor in good health (CMV status not recorded). Some clones in this sample may be carry-over from other donors' samples. The chain recombines TRBV9 with TRBJ1-2; D might be TRBD1 (6 bases). CDR3 region: CASSSYRAHYGYTF. DNA of the CDR3: TGTGCCAGCAGCTCCTACAGGGCCCACTATGGCTACACCTTC. The whole variable domain, remainder taken from reference TRBV9 and TRBJ1-2, is DSGVTQTPKHLITATGQRVTLRCSPRSGDLSVYWYQQSLDQGLQFLIQYYNGEERAKGNILERFSAQQFPDLHSELNLSSLELGDSALYFCASSSYRAHYGYTFGSGTRLTVV.